The 25 T cell receptor beta chains presented below share a single source sample, sequenced in a study of blood T cells in healthy people across ages. Through a sample-barcoded 5' primer and a J-beta primer mix, a second PCR was run for roughly 7 to 12 cycles. TCRdb reanalysed the 5' RACE reads using MiXCR and keeps one entry per CDR3 protein. Of approximately 810,000 distinct CDR3 sequences listed, less than 35% are singletons. The sample taken for sequencing was blood. The source of these receptors is a woman older than 75 in good health.

This chain joins TRBV7-9 and TRBJ1-4; D gene uncertain. Trimming pared 1 base from V and 4 bases from J, leaving 4 bases between. The CDR3 runs to 13 residues. The germline V gene encodes CDR1 SEHNR and CDR2 FQNEAQ (reference sequence). CDR3 residues: CASSLEINEKLFF. The CDR3 bases are TGTGCCAGCAGCTTAGAGATTAATGAAAAACTGTTTTTT.

The chain has TRBV11-2 and TRBJ2-5; 11 bases fit TRBD1. Germline CDR1 is SGHAT and CDR2 is FQNNGV. Germline trimming cut 5 bases from V and 5 bases from J; bases unmatched to any gene: 28. This CDR3 has 22 amino acids. This chain's CDR3 is CASSTGQTGQGEVPPRRETQYF. CDR3 in DNA: TGTGCCAGCAGCACCGGGCAAACGGGACAGGGGGAAGTCCCCCCCAGGAGGGAGACCCAGTACTTC.

This clonotype has at least ten counts. The chain combines TRBV27 with TRBJ2-1, with 7 bases lining up with TRBD1. The CDR3 has 17 residues. The trim removed 5 bases at V and 2 bases at J, leaving 12 bases unmatched. Germline CDR1 and CDR2: MNHEY and SMNVEV (reference sequence). The CDR3 DNA reads as TGTGCCAGCAGTCCCTACCGACAGGGTATCACCTACAATGAGCAGTTCTTC. It codes for CASSPYRQGITYNEQFF.

The V gene is TRBV12-3 or TRBV12-4, the J gene TRBJ2-3, with a tentative D call TRBD1 (7 bases). Trimming took 4 bases from V and 6 from J, leaving 23 bases between them. The CDR3 covers 17 residues. CDR3 sequence reads: CASSSRQGLLREDTQYF. The DNA for the CDR3 is TGTGCCAGCAGTTCCCGACAGGGACTCCTAAGGGAGGATACGCAGTATTTT.

In this sample, this clonotype turned up a few times. The chain recombines TRBV12-3 or TRBV12-4 with TRBJ1-2, with D perhaps matching TRBD1 (5 bases). CDR3 size: 16 residues. V dropped 5 bases and J dropped 4 bases, with 20 bases sitting between them. The CDR3 sequence is CASSPAWAGNVYGYTF. CDR3 sequence (DNA): TGTGCCAGCAGTCCGGCCTGGGCAGGGAACGTCTATGGCTACACCTTC.

On this clonotype itself: A read error may explain this, as a much larger clone is one base away. This chain connects TRBV12-3 or TRBV12-4 to TRBJ1-2, with D perhaps matching TRBD1 (5 bases). The CDR3 has 13 residues. In nucleotides, the CDR3 is TGTGCCAGCACAGGGACGGCCAACTATGGCTGCACCTTC. Translation: CASTGTANYGCTF.

The gene calls are TRBV12-3 or TRBV12-4 and TRBJ2-5, with D maybe TRBD2 (7 bases). TRBJ2-1 matches the DNA end more closely, so the J call is doubtful. The CDR3 has 17 amino acids. The DNA of the CDR3 is TGTGCCAGCACCCGAGGGGGAGGGGACGGTCGTAGAGAGACCCAGTTCTTC. It encodes CASTRGGGDGRRETQFF.

This clonotype has only a few counts. The chain recombines TRBV27 with TRBJ2-3; 8 nucleotides match TRBD2. The CDR3 has 15 amino acids. Germline V gives CDR1 MNHEY, CDR2 SMNVEV (reference sequence). Losses at the gene ends were 4 bases for V and 2 bases for J; bases not matched to a gene: 5. The DNA for the CDR3 is TGTGCCAGCAGTTCGCGGGGGGCCAACACAGATACGCAGTATTTT. Protein: CASSSRGANTDTQYF.

As regards this clonotype: Just one base apart from a much larger clone, this may be a read error. The rearrangement links TRBV25-1 to TRBJ2-1, with D possibly matching TRBD1 (6 bases). Germline V gene data show CDR1 as MGHDK and CDR2 as SYGVNS. This CDR3 spans 15 amino acids. V was shortened by 8 bases and J by 6 bases, with 20 bases between the two germline ends. CDR3 protein: CASSPEIQGCNEQFF. CDR3 coding DNA: TGTGCCAGCTCACCTGAGATACAGGGATGCAATGAGCAGTTCTTC.

At least ten counts were recorded for this clonotype. The chain joins TRBV7-2 to TRBJ1-2; D remains unclear. The V end lost 5 bases, the J end lost 4 bases, and 26 bases lay between the germline ends. Germline lookup yields CDR1 SGHTA and CDR2 FQGNSA. The CDR3 has 18 amino acids. The CDR3 sequence is CASSPGQSTSPIFYGYTF. DNA for the CDR3: TGTGCCAGCAGCCCCGGGCAGTCCACGTCCCCGATCTTCTATGGCTACACCTTC. Complete variable domain (other parts from reference TRBV7-2 and TRBJ1-2): GAGVSQSPSNKVTEKGKDVELRCDPISGHTALYWYRQSLGQGLEFLIYFQGNSAPDKSGLPSDRFSAERTGGSVSTLTIQRTQQEDSAVYLCASSPGQSTSPIFYGYTFGSGTRLTVV.

V gene TRBV7-2 combines with J gene TRBJ1-2, with 7 bases matching TRBD1. Trimming at V came to 5 bases and at J to 4 bases, leaving 7 bases not matched to a gene. Germline CDR1 is SGHTA and CDR2 is FQGNSA. The CDR3 extends over 14 amino acids. DNA for the CDR3: TGTGCCAGCAGCAACGGACAGGCCTCCTATGGCTACACCTTC. It codes for CASSNGQASYGYTF.

Ten or more counts support this clonotype. V usage is TRBV11-2 and J usage is TRBJ1-2; D unresolved. Trimming cost V 2 bases and J 4 bases, with 14 bases left between them. The germline V gene has CDR1 SGHAT and CDR2 FQNNGV. The CDR3 contains 15 residues. The CDR3 here is CASSLPSLVGYGYTF. CDR3 nucleotide sequence: TGTGCCAGCAGCTTACCTAGCCTGGTCGGCTATGGCTACACCTTC.

The rearrangement uses TRBV6-5 and TRBJ2-7; 9 nucleotides match TRBD2. V lost 8 bases and J lost 7; bases outside the gene matches: 9. Germline loops: CDR1 MNHEY, CDR2 SVGAGI. The CDR3 totals 13 residues. The CDR3 protein is CASGGAGGNEQYF. As DNA, the CDR3 is TGTGCCAGCGGAGGAGCGGGGGGAAATGAGCAGTACTTC.

This clonotype was recorded a few times. The chain uses TRBV6-1 and TRBJ1-3, with D perhaps TRBD1 (5 bases). CDR1 and CDR2 from the germline V gene are MNHNS and SASEGT. V was trimmed by 1 base and J by 2 bases, leaving 9 bases between them. This CDR3 region has 15 residues. This CDR3 reads CASSEVQGTGNTIYF. CDR3 in DNA: TGTGCCAGCAGTGAAGTTCAGGGTACTGGAAACACCATATATTTT.

For this clonotype: Just one base apart from a much larger clone, this may be a read error. This rearrangement joins TRBV24-1 to TRBJ2-1, with D possibly TRBD2 on 7 matching bases. Germline V gene sequence: CDR1 KGHDR, CDR2 SFDVKD. The CDR3 is 16 amino acids. CDR3 loop: CATSGLMGGGPNEQFF. The CDR3 nucleotides read TGTGCCACCAGTGGTTTGATGGGGGGGGGCCCCAATGAGCAGTTCTTC.

On this clonotype: This may arise from a read error, as a much more abundant clone is one base away. This chain links TRBV6-5 with TRBJ2-3; D may correspond to TRBD1 or TRBD2 (5 bases each). In germline, CDR1 is MNHEY, CDR2 SVGAGI. The V end was cut by 6 bases, the J end by 4 bases, with 20 bases between. The CDR3 covers 16 residues. In DNA, the CDR3 is TGTGCCAGCAGCACCGGGACGGCCCATAGCTCAGATACGCAGTATTTT. Translating it yields CASSTGTAHSSDTQYF.

CDR3 nucleotides: TGCAGTGCTAGAGAGGGGGCTCACTATGGCTACACCTTC. Translated, it gives CSAREGAHYGYTF. The rearrangement uses TRBV20-1 and TRBJ1-2; D is perhaps TRBD1 (6 bases). Germline loops: CDR1 DFQATT, CDR2 SNEGSKA (reference sequence). V lost 0 bases, J lost 3 bases, and 8 bases lay in between. The CDR3 extends over 13 amino acids.

This clonotype was observed at least ten times. The rearrangement links TRBV20-1 to TRBJ1-2; 9 positions match TRBD1. The length of the CDR3 is 14 residues. Germline V gene lookup returns CDR1 DFQATT and CDR2 SNEGSKA (reference sequence). V shed 4 bases, J shed 5 bases, and the junction held 8 bases outside the gene matches. The CDR3 loop reads CSATTGTGRYGYTF. CDR3 nucleotides: TGCAGTGCTACAACCGGGACAGGGAGATATGGCTACACCTTC.

This clonotype was picked up many times. This rearrangement joins TRBV7-9 to TRBJ1-5; 10 positions agree with TRBD1. CDR1 and CDR2 from the germline V gene are SEHNR and FQNEAQ (reference sequence). The CDR3 is 17 amino acids. The J segment lost 0 bases and the V segment lost 5 bases, leaving 7 bases of the junction unmatched. The CDR3 nucleotides are TGTGCCAGCAGCCCCCAGACAGGGGGCAATAGCAATCAGCCCCAGCATTTT. It yields the protein CASSPQTGGNSNQPQHF.

This clonotype has only a few counts. J is TRBJ1-5 and V is TRBV5-5; 9 positions agree with TRBD1. CDR3 length: 16 amino acids. Per germline, CDR1 SGHKS and CDR2 YYEKEE (reference sequence). V was clipped by 5 bases and J by 7 bases; unmatched bases: 13. This CDR3 reads CASSPLSGTGTQPQHF. The CDR3 nucleotides are TGTGCCAGCAGTCCCCTCTCCGGGACAGGGACCCAGCCCCAGCATTTT. The full variable domain, in which reference TRBV5-5 and TRBJ1-5 provide the parts outside the CDR3, is DAGVTQSPTHLIKTRGQQVTLRCSPISGHKSVSWYQQVLGQGPQFIFQYYEKEERGRGNFPDRFSARQFPNYSSELNVNALLLGDSALYLCASSPLSGTGTQPQHFGDGTRLSIL.

This clonotype was counted a single time. The chain carries TRBV3-1 and TRBJ2-1, with D maybe TRBD2 (6 bases). The CDR3 loop spans 14 amino acids. V was cut by 3 bases and J by 6 bases, with 12 bases left in between. The germline gives CDR1 LGHDT, CDR2 YNNKEL (reference sequence). CDR3 sequence: CASSQGGSTNEQFF. The DNA of the CDR3 is TGTGCCAGCAGCCAGGGAGGCTCAACCAATGAGCAGTTCTTC.

Turning to this clonotype: Given a much more abundant clone one base away, this may be a read error. The rearrangement uses TRBV7-9 and TRBJ1-2, with a tentative D call TRBD1 (5 bases). Germline V gene data show CDR1 as SEHNR and CDR2 as FQNEAQ (reference sequence). This CDR3 is built from 15 residues. The CDR3 spells CAGSLAGTENYGYTF. CDR3 DNA sequence: TGTGCCGGCAGCTTAGCCGGGACGGAAAACTATGGCTACACCTTC.

This chain connects TRBV5-1 to TRBJ2-7; 10 nucleotides align to TRBD2. Per germline, CDR1 SGHRS and CDR2 YFSETQ. CDR3 length: 15 residues. CDR3 DNA: TGCGCCAGCAGCTTGTTAGCGGGGGGTTCCTACGAGCAGTGCGTC. Protein product: CASSLLAGGSYEQCV.

The sample holds many counts of this clonotype. This chain connects TRBV7-9 to TRBJ1-6; 7 nucleotides agree with TRBD1. This CDR3 has 16 amino acids. V was pared by 5 bases and J by 7 bases, with 11 bases of the junction left unmatched. The germline V gene encodes CDR1 SEHNR and CDR2 FQNEAQ (reference sequence). The CDR3 reads CASSMTQGQGNSPLHF. DNA of the CDR3: TGTGCCAGCAGCATGACACAGGGGCAGGGGAATTCACCCCTCCACTTT.

Regarding this clonotype: A much bigger clone sits one base away, suggesting this may be a read error. The chain couples TRBV7-8 to TRBJ2-5; D is ambiguous. The germline CDR1 and CDR2 sequences are SGHVS and FQNEAQ. The CDR3 is made up of 14 amino acids. V was trimmed by 6 bases and J by 4 bases, leaving 15 bases between them. CDR3 nucleotides: TGTGCCAGCAGGAGTAACCGGGTGACAGAGACCCAGTACTTC. This encodes CASRSNRVTETQYF.